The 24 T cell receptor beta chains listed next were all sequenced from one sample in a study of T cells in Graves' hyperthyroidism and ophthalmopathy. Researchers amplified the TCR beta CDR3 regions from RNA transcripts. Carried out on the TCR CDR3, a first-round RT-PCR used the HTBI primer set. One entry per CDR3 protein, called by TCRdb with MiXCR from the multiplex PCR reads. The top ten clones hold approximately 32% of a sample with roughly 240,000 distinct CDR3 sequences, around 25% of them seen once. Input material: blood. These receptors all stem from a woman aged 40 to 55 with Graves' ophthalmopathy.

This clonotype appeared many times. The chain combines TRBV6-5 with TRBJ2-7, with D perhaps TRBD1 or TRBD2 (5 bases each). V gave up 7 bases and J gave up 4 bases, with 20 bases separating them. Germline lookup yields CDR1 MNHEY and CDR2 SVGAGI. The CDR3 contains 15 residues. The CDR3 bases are TGTGCCAGCAACACTTGGGGGATAGGGCTGTACGAGCAGTACTTC. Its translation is CASNTWGIGLYEQYF.

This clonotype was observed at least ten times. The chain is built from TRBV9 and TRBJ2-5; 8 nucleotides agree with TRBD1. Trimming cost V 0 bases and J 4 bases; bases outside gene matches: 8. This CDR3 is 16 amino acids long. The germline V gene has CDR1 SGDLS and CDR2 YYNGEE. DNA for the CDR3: TGTGCCAGCAGCGTAGAAAGTCAGGGGGCCGGAGAGACCCAGTACTTC. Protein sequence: CASSVESQGAGETQYF.

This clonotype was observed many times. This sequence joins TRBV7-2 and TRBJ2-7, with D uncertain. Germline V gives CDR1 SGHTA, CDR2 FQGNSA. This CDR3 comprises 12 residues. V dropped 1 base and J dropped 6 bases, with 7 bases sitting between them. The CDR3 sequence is CASSLGPTEQYF. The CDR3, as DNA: TGTGCCAGCAGCTTAGGTCCTACCGAGCAGTACTTC.

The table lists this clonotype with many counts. As DNA, the CDR3 is TGTGCCAGCAGTGTGAAATACACTGAAGCTTTCTTT. It specifies CASSVKYTEAFF. The chain couples TRBV11-2 to TRBJ1-1; D gene unclear. The CDR3 covers 12 residues. Trimming left V 6 bases short and J 3 bases short, with 8 bases between. CDR1 and CDR2 from the germline V gene are SGHAT and FQNNGV. The whole variable domain, filled in from reference TRBV11-2 and TRBJ1-1, reads EAGVAQSPRYKIIEKRQSVAFWCNPISGHATLYWYQQILGQGPKLLIQFQNNGVVDDSQLPKDRFSAERLKGVDSTLKIQPAKLEDSAVYLCASSVKYTEAFFGQGTRLTVV.

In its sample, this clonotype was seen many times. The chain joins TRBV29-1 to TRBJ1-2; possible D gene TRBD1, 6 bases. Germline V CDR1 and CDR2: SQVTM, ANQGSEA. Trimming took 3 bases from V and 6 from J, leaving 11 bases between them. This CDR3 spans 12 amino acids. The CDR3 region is CSVDRGQDGYTF. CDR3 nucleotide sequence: TGCAGCGTTGATCGGGGGCAGGATGGCTACACCTTC.

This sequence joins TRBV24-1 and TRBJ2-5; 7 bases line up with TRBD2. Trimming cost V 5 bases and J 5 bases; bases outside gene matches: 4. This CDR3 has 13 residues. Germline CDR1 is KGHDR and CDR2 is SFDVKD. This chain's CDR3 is CATSAGGGETQYF. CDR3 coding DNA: TGTGCCACCAGTGCTGGGGGGGGGGAGACCCAGTACTTC.

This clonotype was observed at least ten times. The CDR3 sequence is CASSRQGTEGYTF. The CDR3 bases are TGTGCCAGCAGTCGGCAGGGGACGGAGGGCTACACCTTC. This chain uses TRBV6-5 with TRBJ1-2; perhaps TRBD1 as D (6 bases). CDR1 is MNHEY, CDR2 SVGAGI, per germline. This CDR3 region has 13 residues. V shed 5 bases and J shed 8 bases, with 15 bases lying between them.

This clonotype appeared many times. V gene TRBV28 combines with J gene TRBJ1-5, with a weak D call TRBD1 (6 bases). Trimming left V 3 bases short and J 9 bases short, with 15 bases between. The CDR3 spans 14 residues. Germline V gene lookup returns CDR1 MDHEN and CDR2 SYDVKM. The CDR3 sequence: CASSLWGPQRPQHF. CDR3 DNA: TGTGCCAGCAGTTTGTGGGGGCCCCAGAGGCCCCAGCATTTT.

Here the CDR3 reads CASRGQGKSPLHF. CDR3 sequence (DNA): TGTGCCAGCAGAGGACAGGGAAAGTCACCCCTCCACTTT. The chain joins TRBV28 to TRBJ1-6, with 8 bases identical to TRBD1. The junction had 5 bases not matched to a gene; V was cut back by 6 bases and J by 10 bases. Germline loops: CDR1 MDHEN, CDR2 SYDVKM. There are 13 residues in the CDR3.

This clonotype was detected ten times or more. This chain's CDR3 is CAISRDRSYGYTF. The CDR3 DNA follows: TGTGCCATCAGTCGTGACAGGAGCTATGGCTACACCTTC. This chain connects TRBV10-3 to TRBJ1-2, with D perhaps matching TRBD1 (6 bases). Germline CDR1 ENHRY, CDR2 SYGVKD. V was shortened by 5 bases and J by 4 bases, with 11 bases between the two germline ends. The CDR3 spans 13 residues.

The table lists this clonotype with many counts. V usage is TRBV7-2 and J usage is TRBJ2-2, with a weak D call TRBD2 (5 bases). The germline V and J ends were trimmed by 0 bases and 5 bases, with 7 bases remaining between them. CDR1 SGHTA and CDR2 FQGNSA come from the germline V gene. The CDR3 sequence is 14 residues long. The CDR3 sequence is CASSLAERTGELFF. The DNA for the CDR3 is TGTGCCAGCAGCTTAGCCGAGCGGACCGGGGAGCTGTTTTTT.

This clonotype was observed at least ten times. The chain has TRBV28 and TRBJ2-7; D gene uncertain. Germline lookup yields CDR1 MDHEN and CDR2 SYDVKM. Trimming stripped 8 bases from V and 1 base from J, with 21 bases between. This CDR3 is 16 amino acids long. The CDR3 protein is CASFPSPGLQSYEQYF. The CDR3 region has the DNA TGTGCCAGCTTTCCCTCCCCGGGCCTTCAATCCTACGAGCAGTACTTC.

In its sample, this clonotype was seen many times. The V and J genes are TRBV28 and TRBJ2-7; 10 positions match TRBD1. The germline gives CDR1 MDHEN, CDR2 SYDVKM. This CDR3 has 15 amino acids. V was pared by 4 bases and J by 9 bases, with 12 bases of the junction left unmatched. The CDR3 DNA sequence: TGTGCCAGCAGTTGGACCGGGACAGGGGCGCTAGGGCAGTACTTC. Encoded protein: CASSWTGTGALGQYF.

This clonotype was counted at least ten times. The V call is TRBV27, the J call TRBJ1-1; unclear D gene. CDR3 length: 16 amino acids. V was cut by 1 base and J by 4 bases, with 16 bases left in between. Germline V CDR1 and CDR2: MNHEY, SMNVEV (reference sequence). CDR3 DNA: TGTGCCAGCAGTTTATTCTCCGGACCGGGCCGCACTGAAGCTTTCTTT. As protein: CASSLFSGPGRTEAFF.

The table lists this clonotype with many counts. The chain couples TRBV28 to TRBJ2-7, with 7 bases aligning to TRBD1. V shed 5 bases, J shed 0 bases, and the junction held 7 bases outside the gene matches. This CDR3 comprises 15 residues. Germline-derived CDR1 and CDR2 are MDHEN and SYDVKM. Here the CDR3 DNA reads TGTGCCAGCAGTAGCTCCGGGACAGCCTCCTACGAGCAGTACTTC. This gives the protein CASSSSGTASYEQYF.

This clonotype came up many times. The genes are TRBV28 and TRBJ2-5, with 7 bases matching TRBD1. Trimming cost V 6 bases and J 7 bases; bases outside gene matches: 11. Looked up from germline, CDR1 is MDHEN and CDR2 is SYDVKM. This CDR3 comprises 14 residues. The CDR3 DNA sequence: TGTGCCAGCAGAAAACAGGGGCCCTCAGGGACCCAGTACTTC. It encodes CASRKQGPSGTQYF.

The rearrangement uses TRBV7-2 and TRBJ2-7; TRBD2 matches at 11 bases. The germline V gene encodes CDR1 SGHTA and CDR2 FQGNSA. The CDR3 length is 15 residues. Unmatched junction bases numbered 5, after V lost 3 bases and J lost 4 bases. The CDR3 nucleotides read TGTGCCAGCAGCTTCTCGATAGCGGGAGGGTACGAGCAGTACTTC. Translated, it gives CASSFSIAGGYEQYF.

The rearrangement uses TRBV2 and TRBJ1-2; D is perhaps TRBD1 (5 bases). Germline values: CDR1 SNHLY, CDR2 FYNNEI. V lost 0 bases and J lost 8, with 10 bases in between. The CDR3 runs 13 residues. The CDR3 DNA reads TGTGCCAGCAGTGAAGCTGGAAGGGGAGGCTACACCTTC. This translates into CASSEAGRGGYTF.

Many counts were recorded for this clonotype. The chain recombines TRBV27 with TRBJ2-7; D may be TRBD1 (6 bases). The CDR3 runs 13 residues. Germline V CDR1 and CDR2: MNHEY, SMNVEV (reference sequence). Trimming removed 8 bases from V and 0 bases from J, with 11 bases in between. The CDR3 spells CASGDMNSYEQYF. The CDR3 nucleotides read TGTGCCAGCGGGGACATGAACTCCTACGAGCAGTACTTC.

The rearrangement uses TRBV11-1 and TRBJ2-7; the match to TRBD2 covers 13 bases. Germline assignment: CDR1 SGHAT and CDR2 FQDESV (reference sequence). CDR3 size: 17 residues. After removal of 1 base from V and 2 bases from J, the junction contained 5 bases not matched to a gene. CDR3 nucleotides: TGTGCCAGCAGCTTAGGACTAGCGGGAGGCCAAGCCTACGAGCAGTACTTC. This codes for CASSLGLAGGQAYEQYF. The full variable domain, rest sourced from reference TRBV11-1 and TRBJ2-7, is EAEVAQSPRYKITEKSQAVAFWCDPISGHATLYWYRQILGQGPELLVQFQDESVVDDSQLPKDRFSAERLKGVDSTLKIQPAELGDSAMYLCASSLGLAGGQAYEQYFGPGTRLTVT.

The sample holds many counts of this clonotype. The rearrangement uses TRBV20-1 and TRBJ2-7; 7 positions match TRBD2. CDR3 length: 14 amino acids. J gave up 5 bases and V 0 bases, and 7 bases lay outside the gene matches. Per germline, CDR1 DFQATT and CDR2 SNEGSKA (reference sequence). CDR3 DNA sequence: TGCAGTGCTAGAGATCTTGTGGGAGGGAACGAGCAGTACTTC. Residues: CSARDLVGGNEQYF.

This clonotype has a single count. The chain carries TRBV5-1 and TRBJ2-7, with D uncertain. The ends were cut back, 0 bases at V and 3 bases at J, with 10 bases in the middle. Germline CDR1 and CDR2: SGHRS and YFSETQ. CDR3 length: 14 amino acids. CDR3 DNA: TGCGCCAGCAGCTTGGCGGGCCAAGACTACGAGCAGTACTTC. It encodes CASSLAGQDYEQYF.

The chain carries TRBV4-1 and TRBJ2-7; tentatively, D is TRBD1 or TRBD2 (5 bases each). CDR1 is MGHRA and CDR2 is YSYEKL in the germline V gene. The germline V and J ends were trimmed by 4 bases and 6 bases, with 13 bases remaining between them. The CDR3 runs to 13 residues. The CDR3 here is CASSLRVGVEQYF. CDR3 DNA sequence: TGCGCCAGCAGCCTACGAGTGGGGGTCGAGCAGTACTTC.

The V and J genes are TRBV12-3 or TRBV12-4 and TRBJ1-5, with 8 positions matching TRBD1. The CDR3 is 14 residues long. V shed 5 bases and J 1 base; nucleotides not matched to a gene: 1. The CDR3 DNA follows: TGTGCCAGCAGTGGGACAGGAAGCAATCAGCCCCAGCATTTT. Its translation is CASSGTGSNQPQHF.